The rows below give T cell receptor beta chains drawn from one sample of a study of T cells in localized non-small cell lung cancer. TCRdb's copy holds only in-frame clones and misses some; the assay was immunoSEQ multiplex PCR. Among 90,000 or so clones, roughly 90% were seen once, and the ten largest hold roughly 15%. The sequenced sample was peripheral blood, obtained before any cancer treatment. Receptors originate from a man aged 35 to 69 with stage I squamous cell lung carcinoma. Each CDR3 is given with its conserved first and last residue. The order of the fields is D gene, V gene, clone size, J gene, CDR3 DNA, CDR3 protein. D genes are given only for firm matches. Not all rows give a size; the values are once, few, many and, for expanded clones, a class.

NA,TRBV7-2,NA,TRBJ2-7,TGTGCCAGCAGCTCTTTGGCAGGACAGTCCTACGAGCAGTACTTC,CASSSLAGQSYEQYF
TRBD1,TRBV4-1,NA,TRBJ1-2,TGCGCCAGCAGCCAAGATCGTAGACAGGGGGTATTACATGGCTACACCTTC,CASSQDRRQGVLHGYTF
TRBD2,TRBV2,once,TRBJ2-7,TGTGCCAGCAGTGCCAGGACTAGCCTGATGAACGAGCAGTACTTC,CASSARTSLMNEQYF
TRBD2,TRBV7-9,NA,TRBJ2-1,TGTGCCAGCAGCCCGCGGGGGGCAATCGATGAGCAGTTCTTC,CASSPRGAIDEQFF
TRBD1,TRBV30,NA,TRBJ1-2,TGTGCCTGGAGCCGACAGGGTATGAATGGCTACACCTTC,CAWSRQGMNGYTF
NA,TRBV6-1,NA,TRBJ2-5,TGTGCCAGCAGTCCAAGGTACCAAGAGACCCAGTACTTC,CASSPRYQETQYF
TRBD1,TRBV5-1,NA,TRBJ1-3,TGCGCCAGCAGCTCTACCATTCAGGGGGCTGGAAACACCATATATTTT,CASSSTIQGAGNTIYF
TRBD1,TRBV7-6,NA,TRBJ2-3,TGTGCCAGCAGCAGACAGGGGTCAGATACGCAGTATTTT,CASSRQGSDTQYF
TRBD2,TRBV5-1,NA,TRBJ2-5,TGCGCCAGCAGAAATCGCTGGGGGGGTAAAGAGACCCAGTACTTC,CASRNRWGGKETQYF
NA,TRBV7-2,NA,TRBJ1-2,TGTGCCAGCAGCTTCGACGGGGCGGTTAGGAACTATGGCTACACCTTC,CASSFDGAVRNYGYTF
NA,TRBV5-1,NA,TRBJ1-6,TGCGCCAGCAGCCCGGACTCCAGCTCCTATAATTCACCCCTCCACTTT,CASSPDSSSYNSPLHF
NA,TRBV7-9,NA,TRBJ2-3,TGTGCCAGCAGCCAGAGGGGGGATACGCAGTATTTT,CASSQRGDTQYF
TRBD1,TRBV9,NA,TRBJ2-1,TGTGCCAGCAGCGTGATGACAGGGAATAGGTTAAATGAGCAGTTCTTC,CASSVMTGNRLNEQFF
NA,TRBV18,NA,TRBJ2-1,TGTGCCAGCTCGGTCAATCAGGGTCGGGATGAGCAGTTCTTC,CASSVNQGRDEQFF
NA,TRBV6-1,NA,TRBJ1-5,TGTGCCAGCAGTGACCGGGACACGGTTTGGGGGCCCCAGCATTTT,CASSDRDTVWGPQHF
TRBD2,TRBV19,NA,TRBJ2-3,TGTGCCAGTAGTGCTCTCGGGACTAGCGGGGGCACAGATACGCAGTATTTT,CASSALGTSGGTDTQYF
TRBD1,TRBV19,NA,TRBJ1-2,TGTGCCAGTAGTATACAGACAGGGCTTAACTATGGCTACACCTTC,CASSIQTGLNYGYTF
NA,TRBV6-5,NA,TRBJ1-1,TGTGCCAGCAGCCGTGGACGGTCGAACACTGAAGCTTTCTTT,CASSRGRSNTEAFF
NA,TRBV5-1,NA,TRBJ1-2,TGCGCCAGCAGCTTGGGGGTGGCTGATGGCTACACCTTC,CASSLGVADGYTF
NA,TRBV2,NA,TRBJ1-2,TGTGCCAGCAGTCCGACAGTAGCCAACTATGGCTACACCTTC,CASSPTVANYGYTF
TRBD1,TRBV2,few,TRBJ2-7,TGTGCCAGCAGTTTGACCGGGACAGGAACCTACGAGCAGTACTTC,CASSLTGTGTYEQYF
NA,TRBV5-1,NA,TRBJ2-2,TGCGCCAGCAACGTCCCCGGCGGCACCGGGGAGCTGTTTTTT,CASNVPGGTGELFF
TRBD1,TRBV5-1,NA,TRBJ2-1,TGCGCCAGCAGCCCCCTGGCAGGGGGCTCCTACAATGAGCAGTTCTTC,CASSPLAGGSYNEQFF
NA,TRBV6-5,NA,TRBJ1-6,TGTGCCAGCAGTTACGAAGGACAGTTTCCACCCCTCCACTTT,CASSYEGQFPPLHF
NA,TRBV10-3,NA,TRBJ1-3,TGTGCCATCAGTGCCCATGGGGACTCTGGAAACACCATATATTTT,CAISAHGDSGNTIYF
NA,TRBV19,NA,TRBJ2-2,TGTGCCAGTACCCCGATTGGAAACACCGGGGAGCTGTTTTTT,CASTPIGNTGELFF
NA,TRBV2,once,TRBJ2-1,TGTGCCAGCAGTCCGGGACACCCTTATGAGCAGTTCTTC,CASSPGHPYEQFF
NA,TRBV10-3,NA,TRBJ1-6,TGTGCCATCAGTCTACTAAATTCACCCCTCCACTTT,CAISLLNSPLHF
NA,TRBV6-1,NA,TRBJ1-2,TGTGCCAGCAGTGAACACGGGTCCTATGGCTACACCTTC,CASSEHGSYGYTF
NA,TRBV2,NA,TRBJ1-3,TGTGCCAGCAGCCCACAGGGCTCTGGAAACACCATATATTTT,CASSPQGSGNTIYF
TRBD2,TRBV6-4,NA,TRBJ2-3,TGTGCCAGCAGTGACTCGACTAGCGGGCATACGCAGTATTTT,CASSDSTSGHTQYF
NA,TRBV5-1,NA,TRBJ2-7,TGCGCCAGCAGCTTCTTCGTAACCTACGAGCAGTACTTC,CASSFFVTYEQYF
NA,TRBV6-5,once,TRBJ2-7,TGTGCCAGCGGCCAAGCAGGTCTAACGTACGAGCAGTACTTC,CASGQAGLTYEQYF
TRBD1,TRBV27,NA,TRBJ2-7,TGTGCCAGCAGTTCCACACAGGGGGCTTTTGTCTACGAGCAGTACTTC,CASSSTQGAFVYEQYF
NA,TRBV19,NA,TRBJ1-2,TGTGCCAGTAGTATAGATCTAGGAGGGAGAAACGGCTACACCTTC,CASSIDLGGRNGYTF
TRBD2,TRBV27,NA,TRBJ2-5,TGTGCCAGCTGGGGACTAGCGGGGGGGGAGACCCAGTACTTC,CASWGLAGGETQYF
NA,TRBV5-1,NA,TRBJ1-3,TGCGCCAGCAGCTTGGAAACAAGCTCTGGAAACACCATATATTTT,CASSLETSSGNTIYF
NA,TRBV7-9,NA,TRBJ1-1,TGTGCCAGCAGCGCCCTTACGGGCACTGAAGCTTTCTTT,CASSALTGTEAFF
TRBD1,TRBV7-3,NA,TRBJ2-2,TGTGCCAGCAGCTCCACCGGGACAGGGGTCGGGGAGCTGTTTTTT,CASSSTGTGVGELFF
TRBD1,TRBV4-1,NA,TRBJ2-7,TGCGCCAGCAGCCAAGTTGGACAGGGCAGTTCCTACGAGCAGTACTTC,CASSQVGQGSSYEQYF
TRBD1,TRBV6-1,NA,TRBJ1-2,TGTGCCAGCAGTGATTGGGGGGACAGGGGGAATGGCTACACCTTC,CASSDWGDRGNGYTF
TRBD1,TRBV5-6,NA,TRBJ1-1,TGTGCCAGCAGCGTTTGGACAGGGGGCGCCGGTACTGAAGCTTTCTTT,CASSVWTGGAGTEAFF
NA,TRBV5-4,NA,TRBJ2-5,TGTGCCAGCGGACGGAAGGGGGCTAGCGGTGTAAAAGAGACCCAGTACTTC,CASGRKGASGVKETQYF
NA,TRBV10-2,NA,TRBJ1-5,TGCGCCAGCAGCGACCTACAGGGCGTTAGCAATCAGCCCCAGCATTTT,CASSDLQGVSNQPQHF
NA,TRBV7-9,NA,TRBJ2-7,TGTGCCAGCAGCTTAGCGGCAGGGTCCTATTTCTACGAGCAGTACTTC,CASSLAAGSYFYEQYF
NA,TRBV2,NA,TRBJ2-1,TGTGCCAGCAGGACGGACCTCAGCGAGCAGTTCTTC,CASRTDLSEQFF
TRBD2,TRBV4-2,NA,TRBJ2-7,TGTGCCAGCAGCCAGGAAGGCGGGGGGGGGCCTCGCGAGCAGTACTTC,CASSQEGGGGPREQYF